This T cell receptor beta chain originates from a study of brain T cells in children with intractable seizures. Libraries were prepared by immunoSEQ multiplex PCR; TCRdb keeps only in-frame clonotypes and omits some of them. The sample holds some 76,000 clones, 85% to 95% seen once. Trimming removed 1 base from V and 1 base from J, with 5 bases in between. The CDR3 is 13 residues long. Germline V lookup: CDR1 SGHRS, CDR2 YFSETQ. The study's findings and limits: Patients' HCMV serostatus was unknown; virus specificity rests on CDR3 similarity alone.

Concerning this clone: Its antigen is unidentified.

Surgery cases with the highest brain T cell transcript signatures were chosen for sequencing. Before surgery, patients took at least one anti-epileptic drug. Sample: peripheral blood, taken at surgery. The chain links TRBV5-1 to TRBJ1-1; D call uncertain. The sequence was obtained from a boy younger than two with tuberous sclerosis and intractable seizures. The chain's CDR3 is CASSLTANTEAFF. CDR3 DNA sequence: TGCGCCAGCAGCTTGACCGCGAACACTGAAGCTTTCTTT.